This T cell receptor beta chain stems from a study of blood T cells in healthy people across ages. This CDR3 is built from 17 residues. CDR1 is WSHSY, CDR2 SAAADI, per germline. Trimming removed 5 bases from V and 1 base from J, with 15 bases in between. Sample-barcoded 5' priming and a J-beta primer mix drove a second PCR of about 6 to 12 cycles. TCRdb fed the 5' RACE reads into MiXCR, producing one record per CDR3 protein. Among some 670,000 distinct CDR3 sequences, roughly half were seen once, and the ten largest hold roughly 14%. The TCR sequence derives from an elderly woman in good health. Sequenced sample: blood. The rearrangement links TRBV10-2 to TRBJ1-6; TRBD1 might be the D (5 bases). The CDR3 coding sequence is TGCGCCAGCAGTCTAGGGACTTCCGGGTCCTATAATTCACCCCTCCACTTT. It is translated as CASSLGTSGSYNSPLHF.